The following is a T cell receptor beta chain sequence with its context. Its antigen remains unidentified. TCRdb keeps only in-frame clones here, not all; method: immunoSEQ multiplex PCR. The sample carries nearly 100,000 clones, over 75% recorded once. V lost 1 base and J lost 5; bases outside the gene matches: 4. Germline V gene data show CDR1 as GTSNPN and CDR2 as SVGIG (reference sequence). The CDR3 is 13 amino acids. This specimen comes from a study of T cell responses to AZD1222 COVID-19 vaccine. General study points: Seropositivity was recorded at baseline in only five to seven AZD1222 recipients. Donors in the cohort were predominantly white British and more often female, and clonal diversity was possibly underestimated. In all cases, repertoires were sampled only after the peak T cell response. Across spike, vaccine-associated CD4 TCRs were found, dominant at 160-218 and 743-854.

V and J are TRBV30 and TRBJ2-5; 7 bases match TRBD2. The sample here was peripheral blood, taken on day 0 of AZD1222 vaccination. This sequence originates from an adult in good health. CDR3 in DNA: TGTGCCTGGAGTGACGGGACTATGGAGACCCAGTACTTC. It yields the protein CAWSDGTMETQYF.